The entry below describes one T cell receptor beta chain. Clones were sequenced by immunoSEQ multiplex PCR, and TCRdb holds only the in-frame ones, with some missing. The sample yields roughly 330,000 clones, more than 70% seen once. Assignment of participants to cohorts was predicated upon participant-reported clinical history. This entry comes from a study of blood T cell repertoires in COVID-19. This CDR3 comprises 14 residues. CDR1 and CDR2 from the germline V gene are LNHNV and YYDKDF (reference sequence). Trimming left V 1 base short and J 8 bases short, with 9 bases between. Material for sequencing was PBMCs or T cells enriched from blood (not recorded which). The chain combines TRBV15 with TRBJ1-6; D is uncertain. This receptor was taken from a woman in her thirties who had recovered from COVID-19. The CDR3 here is CATSRAGRDSPLHF. The CDR3 coding sequence is TGTGCCACCAGCAGAGCGGGTCGGGATTCACCCCTCCACTTT.